These 6 T cell receptor beta chains came from one sample sequenced in a study of T cells in women clearing cervical HPV infection. Profiling relied on immunoSEQ multiplex PCR, and the TCRdb table lists in-frame clones only, not all of them. This listing includes about 24,000 clones. The sequencing input was blood buffy coat. Receptors were obtained from a woman between 18 and 69 years old with a cervical HPV16 infection that either progressed to CIN3+ or cleared (not recorded which).

A remark on this clone: One end of the junction fails to match germline, which may point to a read error. The read halts 3 residues ahead of the CDR3 end, with the missing end drawn from the germline J gene. V usage is TRBV4-1 and J usage is TRBJ2-7; D is undetermined. The CDR3 runs to 15 residues. Germline loops: CDR1 MGHRA, CDR2 YSYEKL. The CDR3 sequence: CTSSQDIGSTYEQYF. Partial CDR3 DNA: TGCACCAGCAGCCAAGATATTGGCAGTACCTACGAG.

About this clone: Read data end 3 residues before the CDR3 end; the end is taken from the germline J gene. V gene TRBV20-1 combines with J gene TRBJ2-3, with TRBD2 matching 9 bases. This CDR3 spans 15 amino acids. Per germline, CDR1 DFQATT and CDR2 SNEGSKA (reference sequence). The part of the CDR3 DNA that was read is TGCAGTGCTGGTTCGCCTAGCGGGGACTCGGGCACG. Encoded protein: CSAGSPSGDSGT. Given in full, the CDR3 is CSAGSPSGDSGTQYF.

In regard to this clone: The read falls 3 residues short of the CDR3 end, and the missing part is taken from the germline J gene. This chain uses TRBV9 with TRBJ2-7; unclear D gene. V gave up 4 bases and J gave up 0 bases, with 14 bases separating them. The CDR3 contains 15 residues. Germline V gene lookup returns CDR1 SGDLS and CDR2 YYNGEE. The sequenced CDR3 bases are TGTGCCAGCAGCCCCCAGGTGGCATACTCCTACGAG. Translation gives CASSPQVAYSYE. The full CDR3 is CASSPQVAYSYEQYF.

Remarks on this clone: The read ends 3 residues shy of where the CDR3 ends; the end is completed using the germline J gene. This chain connects TRBV5-3 to TRBJ2-2; 9 bases line up with TRBD1. TRBV5-3 is placed among ORFs of uncertain function. The CDR3 extends over 17 amino acids. Partial CDR3 DNA: TGTGCCAGAAGCCCAGGGGACAGGGAGGCAACTAATGAAAAG. Protein: CARSPGDREATNEK. The CDR3, in full, reads CARSPGDREATNEKLFF.

In regard to this clone: The observed sequence ends 3 residues before the CDR3 terminus, with the missing tail filled in from the germline J gene. V and J are TRBV2 and TRBJ2-3, with D possibly matching TRBD1 (6 bases). This CDR3 has 15 residues. The germline V gene encodes CDR1 SNHLY and CDR2 FYNNEI. The CDR3 sequence is CASSDIQGFNQPQYF. The sequenced CDR3 bases are TGTGCCAGCAGTGACATCCAGGGGTTTAACCAGCCG.

A word on this clone: The CDR3 end lies 3 residues beyond the end of the read and is filled in from the germline J gene. V and J are TRBV29-1 and TRBJ2-5; the match to TRBD1 covers 9 bases. This CDR3 comprises 15 residues. V shed 4 bases and J 5 bases; nucleotides not matched to a gene: 11. Germline V gene data show CDR1 as SQVTM and CDR2 as ANQGSEA. The CDR3 here is CSVGGMDRGSETQYF. The DNA read from the CDR3 is TGCAGCGTTGGGGGAATGGACAGGGGCAGCGAGACC.